The 28 T cell receptor beta chains below come from one sample, sequenced in a study of siplizumab effects on memory and regulatory T cells. Produced via immunoSEQ multiplex PCR; TCRdb's table is partial and in-frame only. The sample lists roughly 56,000 clones, approximately 95% occurring once. Sequenced material: CD8+ T cells sorted from blood. Receptors were obtained from a human donor in good health.

The chain is built from TRBV9 and TRBJ2-2; D unclear. The V gene's germline CDR1 is SGDLS and CDR2 YYNGEE. The CDR3 is made up of 16 amino acids. Trimming cost V 0 bases and J 0 bases, with 9 bases left between them. As DNA, the CDR3 is TGTGCCAGCAGCGTAGTTACGGCCGCGAACACCGGGGAGCTGTTTTTT. Amino acid sequence: CASSVVTAANTGELFF.

The chain has TRBV9 and TRBJ1-1; D gene uncertain. V lost 4 bases to trimming and J lost 0 bases, with 13 bases between them. The CDR3 consists of 15 residues. Germline V gene lookup returns CDR1 SGDLS and CDR2 YYNGEE. The CDR3 protein is CASSLGPTVNTEAFF. CDR3 in DNA: TGTGCCAGCAGCTTAGGCCCCACCGTGAACACTGAAGCTTTCTTT.

This chain connects TRBV12-5 to TRBJ1-2, with a weak D call TRBD1 (5 bases). Germline loops: CDR1 LGHNT, CDR2 FRNRAP. V shed 10 bases and J shed 6 bases, with 18 bases lying between them. There are 13 residues in the CDR3. The CDR3, as DNA: TGTGCTAATGGGGCGGGACCTGTCAATGGCTACACCTTC. This sequence encodes CANGAGPVNGYTF.

The chain couples TRBV5-6 to TRBJ1-3; 7 bases are shared with TRBD1. Germline V gene sequence: CDR1 SGHDT, CDR2 YYEEEE. Trimming cost V 4 bases and J 2 bases; bases outside gene matches: 3. The CDR3 has 14 amino acids. This CDR3 is CASSITGAGNTIYF. DNA of the CDR3: TGTGCCAGCAGCATTACAGGGGCTGGAAACACCATATATTTT.

V usage is TRBV29-1 and J usage is TRBJ2-5, with 9 positions matching TRBD2. CDR1 and CDR2 from the germline V gene are SQVTM and ANQGSEA. J gave up 4 bases and V 3 bases, and 9 bases lay outside the gene matches. The CDR3 runs to 15 residues. The CDR3 coding sequence is TGCAGCGTTGAGGGGTCTAGCGGGGCCCCAGAGACCCAGTACTTC. Translated: CSVEGSSGAPETQYF.

V and J are TRBV4-3 and TRBJ1-1; D gene unclear. The CDR3 runs to 16 residues. Per the germline V gene, CDR1 is LGHNA and CDR2 is YSLEER. Trimming left V 0 bases short and J 1 base short, with 12 bases between. The CDR3 region has the DNA TGCGCCAGCAGCCAAGATCGTGGGTCGGAGAACACTGAAGCTTTCTTT. It codes for CASSQDRGSENTEAFF.

V and J are TRBV27 and TRBJ2-7, with TRBD2 identical over 7 bases. Trimming at V came to 3 bases and at J to 5 bases, leaving 10 bases not matched to a gene. The CDR3 covers 15 residues. Per the germline V gene, CDR1 is MNHEY and CDR2 is SMNVEV (reference sequence). DNA for the CDR3: TGTGCCAGCAGTTTCTTTGGGACGGGGGGACACGAGCAGTACTTC. Protein: CASSFFGTGGHEQYF.

The chain combines TRBV7-8 with TRBJ2-7; no firm D call. Germline V gives CDR1 SGHVS, CDR2 FQNEAQ. The CDR3 is 13 amino acids. V was shortened by 1 base and J by 2 bases, with 6 bases between the two germline ends. The CDR3 region is CASSLGSAYEQYF. The CDR3 bases are TGTGCCAGCAGCTTAGGCAGCGCCTACGAGCAGTACTTC. Looking up the rest from reference TRBV7-8 and TRBJ2-7 gives the full variable domain: GAGVSQSPRYKVAKRGQDVALRCDPISGHVSLFWYQQALGQGPEFLTYFQNEAQLDKSGLPSDRFFAERPEGSVSTLKIQRTQQEDSAVYLCASSLGSAYEQYFGPGTRLTVT.

The chain has TRBV27 and TRBJ2-1, with D perhaps matching TRBD2 (6 bases). Germline CDR1 MNHEY, CDR2 SMNVEV (reference sequence). V was trimmed by 7 bases and J by 2 bases, leaving 15 bases between them. The CDR3 sequence is 15 residues long. Written as DNA, the CDR3 is TGTGCCAGCACCCGGCGGGGACGGGCCTACAATGAGCAGTTCTTC. Residues: CASTRRGRAYNEQFF.

The chain joins TRBV5-4 to TRBJ1-5; D is ambiguous. Trimming removed 0 bases from V and 5 bases from J, with 9 bases in between. Germline CDR1 SGHNT, CDR2 YYREEE (reference sequence). The CDR3 totals 14 residues. The DNA of the CDR3 is TGTGCCAGCAGCTTGGGAGGCGGGGATCAGCCCCAGCATTTT. It yields the protein CASSLGGGDQPQHF.

The V and J genes are TRBV4-1 and TRBJ2-7; no reliable D call. The CDR3 covers 16 residues. Germline-derived CDR1 and CDR2 are MGHRA and YSYEKL. With 4 bases removed from V and 0 bases from J, the gap between germline ends came to 16 bases. In DNA, the CDR3 is TGCGCCAGCAGCCTAGATAAACATACTTACTCCTACGAGCAGTACTTC. Translating gives CASSLDKHTYSYEQYF.

The chain is built from TRBV5-5 and TRBJ2-3; 7 nucleotides match TRBD2. The CDR3 runs to 15 residues. CDR1 is SGHKS and CDR2 is YYEKEE in the germline V gene (reference sequence). J gave up 0 bases and V 3 bases, and 4 bases lay outside the gene matches. CDR3 loop: CASSSKRESTDTQYF. DNA of the CDR3: TGTGCCAGCAGCTCGAAGCGGGAAAGCACAGATACGCAGTATTTT.

V is TRBV6-5 and J is TRBJ1-2; D is ambiguous. CDR3 length: 15 residues. V dropped 0 bases and J dropped 8 bases, with 16 bases sitting between them. Germline values: CDR1 MNHEY, CDR2 SVGAGI. The CDR3 here is CASSYSGDWEMGYTF. The CDR3 region has the DNA TGTGCCAGCAGTTACTCTGGCGACTGGGAGATGGGCTACACCTTC.

The chain has TRBV18 and TRBJ2-7; D unclear. V shed 3 bases and J shed 3 bases, with 9 bases lying between them. This CDR3 is 13 amino acids long. CDR1 is KGHSH, CDR2 LQKENI, per germline. The CDR3 spells CASSPSPGYEQYF. DNA for the CDR3: TGTGCCAGCTCACCCTCGCCAGGCTACGAGCAGTACTTC.

The chain uses TRBV15 and TRBJ1-2; 8 positions agree with TRBD1. The CDR3 length is 15 residues. The germline V gene encodes CDR1 LNHNV and CDR2 YYDKDF (reference sequence). V lost 0 bases, J lost 3 bases, and 3 bases stayed unmatched. The CDR3 sequence is CATSRETGDYYGYTF. The CDR3 DNA sequence: TGTGCCACCAGCAGAGAGACAGGGGATTACTATGGCTACACCTTC.

The J gene is TRBJ2-1, the V gene TRBV7-9, with 8 positions matching TRBD1. In germline, CDR1 is SEHNR, CDR2 FQNEAQ (reference sequence). V trimming: 5 bases; J trimming: 8 bases; junction bases outside the gene matches: 11. This CDR3 comprises 15 residues. CDR3 sequence reads: CASSPYRTGLDEQFF. The CDR3 DNA reads as TGTGCCAGCAGCCCCTACCGGACAGGGCTCGATGAGCAGTTCTTC.

In DNA, the CDR3 is TGTGCCAGCAGCTTAGGGGAGGGGCCGACAGATACGCAGTATTTT. This sequence encodes CASSLGEGPTDTQYF. The V call is TRBV11-3, the J call TRBJ2-3, with TRBD2 matching over 7 bases. V dropped 1 base and J dropped 3; count of bases not matched to a gene: 4. This CDR3 comprises 15 residues. Germline loops: CDR1 SGHNT, CDR2 YENEEA.

J is TRBJ1-2 and V is TRBV6-1, with D maybe TRBD1 (6 bases). Trimming took off 4 bases at V and 13 bases at J, with 13 bases between the two ends. CDR1 MNHNS and CDR2 SASEGT come from the germline V gene. This CDR3 comprises 11 residues. Here the CDR3 reads CASSVRQVRTF. In DNA, the CDR3 is TGTGCCAGCAGTGTTAGACAGGTGCGCACCTTC.

V usage is TRBV9 and J usage is TRBJ2-2; no firm D call. This CDR3 comprises 13 residues. Trimming took off 3 bases at V and 0 bases at J, with 3 bases between the two ends. Germline V CDR1 and CDR2: SGDLS, YYNGEE. The CDR3 sequence is CASSDPNTGELFF. The CDR3 DNA follows: TGTGCCAGCAGCGATCCGAACACCGGGGAGCTGTTTTTT.

V gene TRBV29-1 combines with J gene TRBJ2-7, with D possibly matching TRBD2 (5 bases). Trimming cost V 3 bases and J 7 bases, with 10 bases left between them. Germline V gene sequence: CDR1 SQVTM, CDR2 ANQGSEA. The CDR3 is made up of 11 amino acids. Here the CDR3 reads CSVEASGEQYF. The CDR3 nucleotides read TGCAGCGTTGAGGCCAGCGGAGAGCAGTACTTC.

The chain carries TRBV4-1 and TRBJ1-2, with D possibly TRBD1 on 5 matching bases. Germline V gives CDR1 MGHRA, CDR2 YSYEKL. CDR3 size: 12 residues. V lost 8 bases, J lost 8 bases, and 15 bases lay in between. CDR3 protein: CASLGAGAGYTF. The DNA of the CDR3 is TGCGCCAGCTTAGGGGCCGGGGCCGGCTACACCTTC.

This clone was seen a single time. The rearrangement uses TRBV11-3 and TRBJ1-3; no firm D call. This CDR3 is 12 amino acids long. Per germline, CDR1 SGHNT and CDR2 YENEEA. Trimming shortened V by 5 bases and J by 3 bases, and 5 bases separated the two germline ends. CDR3 nucleotides: TGTGCCAGCAGCCGCCTTGGAAACACCATATATTTT. It yields the protein CASSRLGNTIYF.

V usage is TRBV27 and J usage is TRBJ2-7; 7 bases are shared with TRBD2. Per germline, CDR1 MNHEY and CDR2 SMNVEV (reference sequence). The trim removed 4 bases at V and 3 bases at J, leaving 6 bases unmatched. The CDR3 extends over 14 amino acids. This chain's CDR3 is CASSSGTTFYEQYF. The CDR3 region has the DNA TGTGCCAGCAGTTCCGGGACTACCTTCTACGAGCAGTACTTC.

This clone was detected once. The rearrangement links TRBV25-1 to TRBJ1-2, with D hard to call. The CDR3 covers 11 residues. The V gene lost 5 bases and the J gene lost 9 bases, with 10 bases spanning the gap. Per the germline V gene, CDR1 is MGHDK and CDR2 is SYGVNS. Here the CDR3 DNA reads TGTGCCAGCAGTTATGAACAACGCTACACCTTC. Protein: CASSYEQRYTF.

The chain joins TRBV30 to TRBJ1-4; D may be TRBD1 (5 bases). The CDR3 is made up of 14 amino acids. V gave up 0 bases and J gave up 8 bases, with 13 bases separating them. CDR1 GTSNPN and CDR2 SVGIG come from the germline V gene (reference sequence). CDR3 bases: TGTGCCTGGAGTGTAGGTGAAAGGGACGAAAAACTGTTTTTT. This gives the protein CAWSVGERDEKLFF.

The chain carries TRBV7-6 and TRBJ2-1; 8 bases are shared with TRBD2. V lost 1 base, J lost 5 bases, and 10 bases stayed unmatched. The CDR3 sequence is 17 residues long. Germline V lookup: CDR1 SGHVS, CDR2 FNYEAQ. The CDR3 loop reads CASSLVAGGLPHNEQFF. CDR3 bases: TGTGCCAGCAGCTTAGTCGCGGGAGGCCTCCCCCACAATGAGCAGTTCTTC.

The gene calls are TRBV5-1 and TRBJ1-4, with D perhaps TRBD1 (5 bases). V gave up 4 bases and J gave up 1 base, with 14 bases separating them. Per germline, CDR1 SGHRS and CDR2 YFSETQ. This CDR3 comprises 16 residues. CDR3 nucleotide sequence: TGCGCCAGCAGCAGCACAGGAGTGGGAACTAATGAAAAACTGTTTTTT. It encodes CASSSTGVGTNEKLFF.

The rearrangement uses TRBV4-3 and TRBJ2-1, with TRBD2 identical over 13 bases. Looked up from germline, CDR1 is LGHNA and CDR2 is YSLEER. CDR3 length: 19 amino acids. The ends lost 2 bases at V and 2 bases at J; junction bases unmatched: 9. The CDR3 is CASSQITSGRAGAYNEQFF. The CDR3, as DNA: TGCGCCAGCAGCCAAATTACTAGCGGGAGGGCCGGAGCCTACAATGAGCAGTTCTTC.